The T cell receptor beta chain described here comes from a study of graft-versus-host responses after intestinal transplantation. As for the study in general: Isolated intestinal, liver-intestinal, or multivisceral transplants had been given to the recipients.

This CDR3 spans 14 amino acids. Germline V gene sequence: CDR1 LGHNT, CDR2 FRNRAP. The V end was cut by 5 bases, the J end by 2 bases, with 13 bases between. Repertoires were generated with immunoSEQ multiplex PCR, while TCRdb's copy carries only in-frame clones and drops some. The table includes 90,000 to 150,000 clones, over 85% detected once. About this clone itself: Its target is not known.

The sequenced sample was unstimulated CD4+ T cells sorted from spleen or lymph node cells, obtained before intestinal transplant. The chain links TRBV12-5 to TRBJ2-7, with D possibly matching TRBD1 (5 bases). This clonotype originated in a human donor who received an intestinal transplant. Here the CDR3 DNA reads TGTGCTAGTGGTCCAGCCAGGGCCCCCTACGAGCAGTACTTC. Residues: CASGPARAPYEQYF.